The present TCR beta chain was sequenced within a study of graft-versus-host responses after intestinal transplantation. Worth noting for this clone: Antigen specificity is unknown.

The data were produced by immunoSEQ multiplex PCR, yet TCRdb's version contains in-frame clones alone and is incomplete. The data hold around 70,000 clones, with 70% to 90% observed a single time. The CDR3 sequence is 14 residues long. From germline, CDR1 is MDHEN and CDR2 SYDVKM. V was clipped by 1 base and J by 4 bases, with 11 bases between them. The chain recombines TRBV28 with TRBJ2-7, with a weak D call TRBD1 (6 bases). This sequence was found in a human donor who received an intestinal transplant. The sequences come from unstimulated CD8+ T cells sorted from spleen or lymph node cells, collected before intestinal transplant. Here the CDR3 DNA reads TGTGCCAGCAGTTTATCTGGGGGCGTTTACGAGCAGTACTTC. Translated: CASSLSGGVYEQYF.